A selection of T cell receptor beta chains follows, all from one sample in a study of T cell responses to AZD1222 COVID-19 vaccine. Libraries were prepared by immunoSEQ multiplex PCR; TCRdb keeps only in-frame clonotypes and omits some of them. Among about 150,000 clones listed, approximately 94% were seen once. The input for sequencing was peripheral blood, taken on day 0 of AZD1222 vaccination. The receptors shown here come from an adult in good health. Both conserved end residues are part of each CDR3. The D gene is left open where the match is weak. Size tells how often a clone was seen (once, few, many) or the class of an expanded clone, and some rows leave it out.

v_call	d_call	cdr3_length	clone_size	j_call	cdr3_aa	cdr3_nt
TRBV28	TRBD1	17	-	TRBJ1-1	CASSSFVGQALNTEAFF	TGTGCCAGCAGTTCGTTTGTTGGACAGGCTTTGAACACTGAAGCTTTCTTT
TRBV18	TRBD1	14	few	TRBJ2-7	CASSLHRGYYEQYF	TGTGCCAGCTCACTACACAGGGGATACTACGAGCAGTACTTC
TRBV7-9	TRBD1	15	-	TRBJ1-4	CASSSVQGRKEKLFF	TGTGCCAGCAGCTCAGTACAGGGGCGTAAGGAAAAACTGTTTTTT
TRBV28	TRBD1	15	-	TRBJ2-7	CASSFSDREKYEQYF	TGTGCCAGCAGTTTCTCGGACAGGGAAAAATACGAGCAGTACTTC
TRBV19	TRBD1	15	few	TRBJ2-1	CASSSRGQGRNEQFF	TGTGCCAGTAGTTCACGAGGACAGGGCAGGAATGAGCAGTTCTTC
TRBV6-5	-	14	-	TRBJ2-4	CASGVNEAKNIQYF	TGTGCCAGCGGGGTCAACGAAGCCAAAAACATTCAGTACTTC
TRBV6-5	-	14	-	TRBJ1-2	CASSYRGENYGYTF	TGTGCCAGCAGTTACCGAGGGGAAAACTATGGCTACACCTTC
TRBV28	-	13	-	TRBJ2-2	CASSQGYTGELFF	TGTGCCAGCAGCCAAGGGTACACCGGGGAGCTGTTTTTT
TRBV6-6	-	12	-	TRBJ2-3	CASSRTRDTQYF	TGTGCCAGCTCCCGCACCCGAGATACGCAGTATTTT
TRBV4-1	TRBD1	16	-	TRBJ1-1	CASSQEWEGARTEAFF	TGCGCCAGCAGCCAAGAGTGGGAGGGGGCGCGTACTGAAGCTTTCTTT
TRBV19	TRBD1	15	-	TRBJ1-4	CASSVGQGIDEKLFF	TGTGCCAGTAGTGTGGGACAGGGAATAGATGAAAAACTGTTTTTT
TRBV29-1	-	15	-	TRBJ2-4	CSVGNSTTAKNIQYF	TGCAGCGTTGGGAACAGTACAACAGCCAAAAACATTCAGTACTTC
TRBV30	-	16	-	TRBJ2-5	CAWSDGDFHNQETQYF	TGTGCCTGGAGTGATGGGGACTTTCACAATCAAGAGACCCAGTACTTC
TRBV30	TRBD1	15	-	TRBJ1-6	CAWSVPGTALITLHF	TGTGCCTGGAGTGTACCGGGGACAGCCCTTATCACCCTCCACTTT
TRBV25-1	TRBD1	15	-	TRBJ1-2	CASSEWGQGAYGYTF	TGTGCCAGCAGTGAATGGGGACAGGGGGCCTATGGCTACACCTTC
TRBV7-9	-	13	-	TRBJ2-7	CASSSSIRYEQYF	TGTGCCAGCAGCTCCAGTATCAGGTACGAGCAGTACTTC
TRBV11-2	-	12	-	TRBJ1-2	CASSLGPYGYTF	TGTGCCAGCAGCTTGGGACCGTATGGCTACACCTTC
TRBV30	-	13	once	TRBJ1-1	CAWSAGESTEAFF	TGTGCCTGGAGTGCGGGGGAGTCCACTGAAGCTTTCTTT
TRBV10-3	-	11	-	TRBJ1-2	CATGIAYGYTF	TGTGCCACCGGGATAGCCTATGGCTACACCTTC
TRBV9	TRBD1	14	-	TRBJ2-7	CASSPGTGYDEQYF	TGTGCCAGCAGCCCCGGGACAGGTTATGACGAGCAGTACTTC
TRBV7-8	-	15	few	TRBJ1-2	CASSLAHGGVDGYTF	TGTGCCAGCAGCTTAGCGCATGGGGGGGTGGATGGCTACACCTTC
TRBV28	-	12	once	TRBJ2-7	CASGSSWYEQYF	TGTGCCAGCGGTTCAAGCTGGTACGAGCAGTACTTC
TRBV9	-	14	-	TRBJ2-7	CASSVGLLSYEQYF	TGTGCCAGCAGCGTGGGACTGCTCTCCTACGAGCAGTACTTC
TRBV4-1	-	16	-	TRBJ2-1	CASSQVRGRSYNEQFF	TGCGCCAGCAGCCAAGTTCGGGGACGCTCCTACAATGAGCAGTTCTTC
TRBV25-1	TRBD1	16	-	TRBJ1-2	CASSDPRTGEGSGYTF	TGTGCCAGCAGTGACCCCCGTACAGGGGAAGGTTCGGGCTACACCTTC
TRBV19	TRBD1	12	-	TRBJ1-1	CASMRGHTEAFF	TGTGCCAGTATGAGGGGGCACACTGAAGCTTTCTTT
TRBV9	-	14	-	TRBJ2-7	CASSRTGLGYEQYF	TGTGCCAGCAGCAGAACAGGGCTAGGTTACGAGCAGTACTTC
TRBV9	TRBD2	14	once	TRBJ2-5	CASSAHGGGETQYF	TGTGCCAGCAGCGCTCACGGCGGGGGAGAGACCCAGTACTTC
TRBV30	-	13	-	TRBJ1-5	CAWSVGSNQPQHF	TGTGCCTGGAGTGTGGGGAGCAATCAGCCCCAGCATTTT
TRBV4-1	TRBD2	19	-	TRBJ2-1	CASSPEPAGGGSSYNEQFF	TGCGCCAGCAGCCCTGAACCAGCGGGGGGAGGGAGCTCCTACAATGAGCAGTTCTTC
TRBV7-9	TRBD1	14	few	TRBJ2-7	CASSSRDRSYEQYF	TGTGCCAGCAGCTCCCGGGACAGATCCTACGAGCAGTACTTC
TRBV19	-	13	-	TRBJ1-1	CASSLDGETEAFF	TGTGCCAGTAGTCTGGACGGAGAGACCGAAGCTTTCTTT
TRBV5-6	-	18	-	TRBJ1-1	CASSPTAFNTPLNTEAFF	TGTGCCAGCAGCCCTACAGCCTTCAACACCCCCCTGAACACTGAAGCTTTCTTT
TRBV5-4	TRBD2	16	-	TRBJ2-3	CASSGTSGGRTDTQYF	TGTGCCAGCAGCGGGACTAGCGGGGGGAGAACAGATACGCAGTATTTT
TRBV10-3	TRBD2	14	-	TRBJ2-5	CAIQRGYEGETQYF	TGTGCCATCCAGCGGGGGTACGAAGGAGAGACCCAGTACTTC
TRBV19	-	13	-	TRBJ1-1	CASNYGVGTEAFF	TGTGCCAGTAATTATGGGGTTGGGACTGAAGCTTTCTTT
TRBV7-2	-	17	-	TRBJ1-4	CASSSNTGTATNEKLFF	TGTGCCAGCAGCTCTAATACAGGGACTGCAACTAATGAAAAACTGTTTTTT
TRBV6-2/TRBV6-3	-	13	-	TRBJ1-6	CASSYDYNSPLHF	TGTGCCAGCAGTTACGACTATAATTCACCCCTCCACTTT
TRBV5-1	TRBD2	17	-	TRBJ2-3	CASSLEPRGDVTDTQYF	TGCGCCAGCAGCTTGGAACCGCGGGGGGATGTTACAGATACGCAGTATTTT
TRBV14	-	13	-	TRBJ2-7	CASSDWTETEQYF	TGTGCCAGCAGCGACTGGACAGAGACCGAGCAGTACTTC
TRBV11-3	-	13	-	TRBJ1-1	CASSFRFYTEAFF	TGTGCCAGCAGCTTCCGGTTTTACACTGAAGCTTTCTTT
TRBV6-5	TRBD2	15	-	TRBJ2-7	CASSSTLAGGYEQYF	TGTGCCAGCAGTTCGACACTAGCGGGGGGGTACGAGCAGTACTTC
TRBV10-3	-	15	-	TRBJ1-6	CAISEGRDEDSPLHF	TGTGCCATCAGTGAGGGCCGGGACGAAGATTCACCCCTCCACTTT
TRBV27	TRBD2	14	-	TRBJ2-3	CASMYERGADTQYF	TGTGCCAGCATGTACGAGCGGGGGGCAGATACGCAGTATTTT
TRBV30	-	15	-	TRBJ2-7	CAWSVAGGVLREQYF	TGTGCCTGGAGTGTAGCAGGGGGGGTCCTTCGGGAGCAGTACTTC